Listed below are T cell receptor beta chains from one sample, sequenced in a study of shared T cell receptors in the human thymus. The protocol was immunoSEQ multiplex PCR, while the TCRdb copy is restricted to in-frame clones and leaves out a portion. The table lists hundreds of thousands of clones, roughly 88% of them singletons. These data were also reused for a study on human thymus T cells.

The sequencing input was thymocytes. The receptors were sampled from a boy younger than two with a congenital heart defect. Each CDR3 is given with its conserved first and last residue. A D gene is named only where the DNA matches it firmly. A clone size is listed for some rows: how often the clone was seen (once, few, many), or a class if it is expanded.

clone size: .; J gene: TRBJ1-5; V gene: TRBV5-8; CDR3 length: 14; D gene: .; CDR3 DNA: TGTGCCAGCAGCTTGGAACAGGGTGGTCAGCCCCAGCATTTT; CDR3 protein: CASSLEQGGQPQHF
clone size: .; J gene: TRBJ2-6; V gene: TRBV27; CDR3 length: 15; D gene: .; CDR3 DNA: TGTGTTACGAGCGGGCGCATGGGGGGGGCCAACGTCCTGACTTTC; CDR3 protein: CVTSGRMGGANVLTF
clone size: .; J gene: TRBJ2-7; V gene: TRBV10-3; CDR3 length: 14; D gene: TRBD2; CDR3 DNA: TGTGCCATCAGTGACAGGCTAGCGGAGTACGAGCAGTACTTC; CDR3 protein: CAISDRLAEYEQYF
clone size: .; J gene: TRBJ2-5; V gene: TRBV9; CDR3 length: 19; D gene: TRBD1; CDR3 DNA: TGTGCCAGCAGCGTAGGCCCAGCCCCGACAGGGCCGTCGCAAGAGACCCAGTACTTC; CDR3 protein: CASSVGPAPTGPSQETQYF
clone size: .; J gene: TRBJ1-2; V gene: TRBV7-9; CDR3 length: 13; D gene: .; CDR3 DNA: TGTGCCAGCACCTCGACTAGGGTCTATGGCTACACCTTC; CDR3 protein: CASTSTRVYGYTF
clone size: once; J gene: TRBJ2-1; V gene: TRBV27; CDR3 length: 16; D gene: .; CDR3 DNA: TGTGCCAGCAGTTTAGTGGGAGGAGGCTCCTACAATGAGCAGTTCTTC; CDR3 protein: CASSLVGGGSYNEQFF
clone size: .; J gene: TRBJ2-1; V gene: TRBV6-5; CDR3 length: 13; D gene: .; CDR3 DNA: TGTGCCAGCAGTTACGGGGCCCACAATGAGCAGTTCTTC; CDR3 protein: CASSYGAHNEQFF
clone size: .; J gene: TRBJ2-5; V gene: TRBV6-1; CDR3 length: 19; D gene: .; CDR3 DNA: TGTGCCAGCAGTGAAATGTTACGCAGGGCCTCGACCCACCAAGAGACCCAGTACTTC; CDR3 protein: CASSEMLRRASTHQETQYF
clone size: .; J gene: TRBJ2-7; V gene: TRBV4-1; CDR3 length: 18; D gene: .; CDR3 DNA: TGCGCCAGCAGCCAAGATGGCCCCCGGGTGACTAGGACCTACGAGCAGTACTTC; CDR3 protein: CASSQDGPRVTRTYEQYF
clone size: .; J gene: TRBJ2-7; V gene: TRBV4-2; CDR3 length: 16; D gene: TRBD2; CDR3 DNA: TGTGCCAGCAGCCAAGTGGAGGGAGGGCACGCGGGCGAGCAGTACTTC; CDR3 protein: CASSQVEGGHAGEQYF
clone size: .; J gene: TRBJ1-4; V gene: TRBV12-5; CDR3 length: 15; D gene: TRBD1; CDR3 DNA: TGTGCTAGTATCCCGCACAGGGGAACTAATGAAAAACTGTTTTTT; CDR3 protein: CASIPHRGTNEKLFF
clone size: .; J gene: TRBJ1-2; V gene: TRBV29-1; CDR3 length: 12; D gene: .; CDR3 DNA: TGCAGCGTTGACACGGTGTTATATGGCTACACCTTC; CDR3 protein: CSVDTVLYGYTF
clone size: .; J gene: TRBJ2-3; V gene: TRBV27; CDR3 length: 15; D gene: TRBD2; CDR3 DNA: TGTGCCAGCAGTTTAGGGGCGGGAGGCCCAGATACGCAGTATTTT; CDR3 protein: CASSLGAGGPDTQYF
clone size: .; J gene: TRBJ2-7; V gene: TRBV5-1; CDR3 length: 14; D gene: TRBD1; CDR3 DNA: TGCGCCAGCAGCTCACGACAGGGCGACGGGGAGCAGTACTTC; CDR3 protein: CASSSRQGDGEQYF
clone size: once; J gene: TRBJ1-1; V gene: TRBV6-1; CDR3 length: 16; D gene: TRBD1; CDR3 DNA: TGTGCCAGCAGTGAAGCGGTAGGGACAGGGAGCACTGAAGCTTTCTTT; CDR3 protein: CASSEAVGTGSTEAFF
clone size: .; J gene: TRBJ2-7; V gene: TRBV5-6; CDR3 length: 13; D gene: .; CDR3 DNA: TGTGCCAGCAGTCCTGCGGGCTCCTACGAGCAGTACTTC; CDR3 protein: CASSPAGSYEQYF
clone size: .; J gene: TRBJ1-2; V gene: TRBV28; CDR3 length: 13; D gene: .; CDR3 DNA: TGTGCCAGCAGCCGCTCGACTTACTATGGCTACACCTTC; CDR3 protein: CASSRSTYYGYTF
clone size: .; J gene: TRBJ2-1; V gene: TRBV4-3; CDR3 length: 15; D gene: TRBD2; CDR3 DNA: TGCGCCAGCAGCCAAGGGCTAGCGGTTTACAATGAGCAGTTCTTC; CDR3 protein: CASSQGLAVYNEQFF
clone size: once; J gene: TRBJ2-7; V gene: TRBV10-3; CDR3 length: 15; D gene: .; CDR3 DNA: TGTGCCATCAGTGAGTCGCACTTTCCCTCCTACGAGCAGTACTTC; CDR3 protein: CAISESHFPSYEQYF
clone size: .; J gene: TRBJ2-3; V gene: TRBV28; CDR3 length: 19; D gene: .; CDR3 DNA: TGTGCCAGCAGTTTTTGGGGGGCGAGTTCGAGCGGGACTACAGATACGCAGTATTTT; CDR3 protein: CASSFWGASSSGTTDTQYF
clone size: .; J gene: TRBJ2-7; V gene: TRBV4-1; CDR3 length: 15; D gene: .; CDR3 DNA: TGCGCCAGCAGCCAAGATCGAGACATAGGCGACGAGCAGTACTTC; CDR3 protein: CASSQDRDIGDEQYF
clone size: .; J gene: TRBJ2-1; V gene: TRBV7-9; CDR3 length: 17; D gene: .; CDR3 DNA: TGTGCCAGCAGCGGGAGGGGGCCCGGACTAGCTCCTAATGAGCAGTTCTTC; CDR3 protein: CASSGRGPGLAPNEQFF
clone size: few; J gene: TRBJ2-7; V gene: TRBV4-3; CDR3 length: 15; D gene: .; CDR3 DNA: TGCGCCAGCAGCCAAGGTTATTTGTCTTCCTACGAGCAGTACTTC; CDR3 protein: CASSQGYLSSYEQYF
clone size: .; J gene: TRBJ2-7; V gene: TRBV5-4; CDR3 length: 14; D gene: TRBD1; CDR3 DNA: TGTGCCAGCAGCTCCGGGACAGAGACAAGGGAGCAGTACTTC; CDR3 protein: CASSSGTETREQYF